A selection of T cell receptor beta chains follows, all from one sample in a study of PD-L1 blockade in urothelial cancer. Some clones are missing from TCRdb's copy, which holds only in-frame ones; the method was immunoSEQ multiplex PCR. Of roughly 100,000 clones in the sample, 70% to 90% were seen once. The source material was PBMCs, sampled around atezolizumab (anti-PD-L1) treatment. The receptors here all came from a man between 65 and 85 years old with urothelial cancer. CDR3s include the opening cysteine and the closing phenylalanine or tryptophan. A D gene is named only where the DNA matches it firmly. The size entry is marked missing in some rows and otherwise reads once, few, many or a size class.

j_call: TRBJ1-3; clone_size: .; v_call: TRBV10-3; d_call: .; cdr3_nt: TGTGCCATCAGTGAGACACAGGGTACTGGAAACACCATATATTTT; cdr3_aa: CAISETQGTGNTIYF
j_call: TRBJ2-7; clone_size: .; v_call: TRBV5-4; d_call: TRBD1; cdr3_nt: TGTGCCAGCAGCTTCCCGGGACAGGGGCTCTACGAGCAGTACTTC; cdr3_aa: CASSFPGQGLYEQYF
j_call: TRBJ2-7; clone_size: .; v_call: TRBV5-1; d_call: TRBD1; cdr3_nt: TGCGCCAGCAGCCTTGGGACAGACAACTACGAGCAGTACTTC; cdr3_aa: CASSLGTDNYEQYF
j_call: TRBJ2-5; clone_size: .; v_call: TRBV28; d_call: TRBD1; cdr3_nt: TGTGCCACCTCAGGGGGCTACGGGGAGACCCAGTACTTC; cdr3_aa: CATSGGYGETQYF
j_call: TRBJ2-5; clone_size: .; v_call: TRBV18; d_call: TRBD2; cdr3_nt: TGTGCCAGCTCACCTAGCGGGGGGAACCAAGAGACCCAGTACTTC; cdr3_aa: CASSPSGGNQETQYF
j_call: TRBJ2-7; clone_size: .; v_call: TRBV2; d_call: TRBD1; cdr3_nt: TGTGCCAGCATACGGTTGACAGGGGCACCCTACGAGCAGTACTTC; cdr3_aa: CASIRLTGAPYEQYF
j_call: TRBJ2-7; clone_size: once; v_call: TRBV7-9; d_call: TRBD1; cdr3_nt: TGTGCCAGCAGCTTGGGGGCCGGGACAGGGGACTCCTACGAGCAGTACTTC; cdr3_aa: CASSLGAGTGDSYEQYF
j_call: TRBJ2-1; clone_size: .; v_call: TRBV30; d_call: TRBD1; cdr3_nt: TGTGCCTGGATTGGGAAGGGGGCTTACAATGAGCAGTTCTTC; cdr3_aa: CAWIGKGAYNEQFF
j_call: TRBJ1-2; clone_size: .; v_call: TRBV25-1; d_call: .; cdr3_nt: TGTGCCAGCAGTGAAGGGGGAGGAGGCTACACCTTC; cdr3_aa: CASSEGGGGYTF
j_call: TRBJ2-5; clone_size: .; v_call: TRBV20-1; d_call: .; cdr3_nt: TGCAGTGCTATAGCGACAGAGACCCAGTACTTC; cdr3_aa: CSAIATETQYF
j_call: TRBJ2-5; clone_size: .; v_call: TRBV7-2; d_call: TRBD2; cdr3_nt: TGTGCCAGCAGCTCCTCTATGGGGGGACTAGCGGAAGAGACCCAGTACTTC; cdr3_aa: CASSSSMGGLAEETQYF